This paragraph covers one T cell receptor (beta chain) sequence. As yet, its antigen is unknown. Recipients boosted at about 4 weeks or about 12 weeks are pooled. The sample is drawn from a study of T cell responses to AZD1222 COVID-19 vaccine. Study-wide results and limits: Females outnumbered males among donors, who were mostly white British; clonal diversity was possibly underestimated. Nearly half of the spike-specific TCRs reportedly recognize variant regions that carry no mutations. Just a handful of people given AZD1222 tested seropositive at baseline.

There are 13 residues in the CDR3. V lost 5 bases and J lost 6, with 14 bases in between. Germline CDR1 reads MNHEY; CDR2 reads SVGAGI. The protocol was immunoSEQ multiplex PCR, while the TCRdb copy is restricted to in-frame clones and leaves out a portion. The table records over 120,000 clones, 86% of them present only once. The starting material was peripheral blood, obtained 28 days after the second AZD1222 dose. This TCR was sampled from an adult who received the AZD1222 COVID-19 vaccine. The chain combines TRBV6-5 with TRBJ2-7; tentatively, D is TRBD1 (6 bases). CDR3 loop: CASSHGTTGEQYF. The CDR3 nucleotides are TGTGCCAGCAGTCACGGGACAACGGGCGAGCAGTACTTC.